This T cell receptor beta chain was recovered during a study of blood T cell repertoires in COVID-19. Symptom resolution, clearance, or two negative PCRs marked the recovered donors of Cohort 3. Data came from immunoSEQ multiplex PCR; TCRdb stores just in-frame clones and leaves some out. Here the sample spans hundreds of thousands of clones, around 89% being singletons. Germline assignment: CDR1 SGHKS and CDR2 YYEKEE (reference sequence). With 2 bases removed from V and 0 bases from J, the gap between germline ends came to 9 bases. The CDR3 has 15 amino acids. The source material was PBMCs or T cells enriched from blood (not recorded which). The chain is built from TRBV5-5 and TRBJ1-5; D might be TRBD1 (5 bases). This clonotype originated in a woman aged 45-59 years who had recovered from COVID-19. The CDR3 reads CASSFQGNSNQPQHF. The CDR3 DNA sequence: TGTGCCAGCAGCTTTCAGGGTAATAGCAATCAGCCCCAGCATTTT.